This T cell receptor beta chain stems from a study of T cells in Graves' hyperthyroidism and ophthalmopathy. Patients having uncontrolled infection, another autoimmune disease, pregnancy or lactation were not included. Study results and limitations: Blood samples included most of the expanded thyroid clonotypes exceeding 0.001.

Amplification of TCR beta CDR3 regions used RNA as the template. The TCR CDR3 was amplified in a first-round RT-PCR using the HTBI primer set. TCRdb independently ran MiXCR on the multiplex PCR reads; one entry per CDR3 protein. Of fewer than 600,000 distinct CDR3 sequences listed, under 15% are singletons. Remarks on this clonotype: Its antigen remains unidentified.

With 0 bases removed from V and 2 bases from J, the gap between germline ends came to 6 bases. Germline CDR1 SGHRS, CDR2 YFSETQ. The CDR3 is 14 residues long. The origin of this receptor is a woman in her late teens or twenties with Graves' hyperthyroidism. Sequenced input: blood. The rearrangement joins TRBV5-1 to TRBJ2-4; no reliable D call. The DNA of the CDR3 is TGCGCCAGCAGCTTGGAGGGTACCAAAAACATTCAGTACTTC. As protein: CASSLEGTKNIQYF.